The source of this T cell receptor beta chain is a study of PD-L1 blockade in urothelial cancer. About the study: Enrolled patients had been treated previously with 0 to 3 chemotherapy regimens. The study recovered a median of around 140,000 T cells per blood sample. Blood analysis took place 3 weeks (second dose) and 6 weeks after treatment start.

Time point denoted: peripheral blood 6 weeks after treatment start. CDR1 WSHSY and CDR2 SAAADI come from the germline V gene. The V end lost 5 bases, the J end lost 6 bases, and 17 bases lay between the germline ends. The CDR3 runs to 15 residues. Synthetic analogs of TCR templates were spiked into every PCR. Profiled with immunoSEQ multiplex PCR; TCRdb holds only in-frame clones, not every one. The table has about 76,000 clones, about 91% seen once. This sequence joins TRBV10-2 and TRBJ1-5; tentative D call: TRBD1 (6 bases). The specimen was PBMCs, collected around atezolizumab (anti-PD-L1) treatment. The sequence came from a woman of 80 years or more with urothelial cancer. DNA for the CDR3: TGCGCCAGCAGTCTGGGGCAGGGGTTGAGTCAGCCCCAGCATTTT. Its translation: CASSLGQGLSQPQHF.